This T cell receptor beta chain was retrieved from a study of shared clonotypes between healthy human individuals. PCR replicates performed on unsorted PBMC used approximately 300 ng DNA, 28,000 or so T cell genomes. Sequencing used immunoSEQ multiplex PCR; TCRdb keeps in-frame clones, though not all of them. The table has approximately 500,000 clones, almost 80% seen once. The germline gives CDR1 SQVTM, CDR2 ANQGSEA. Trimming removed 3 bases from V and 4 bases from J; junction bases left unmatched: 6. The CDR3 has 14 residues. Free of recent acute infections or vaccinations, the donors were healthy HIV-negative adults.

This TCR derives from a woman in her 40s in good health. Some clones in this sample may be carry-over from other donors' samples. The J gene is TRBJ2-1, the V gene TRBV29-1; TRBD1 matches 7 bases. Sequenced sample: PBMCs. In nucleotides, the CDR3 is TGCAGCGTTGACTGGCAGGGGGTTTACAATGAGCAGTTCTTC. The encoded protein is CSVDWQGVYNEQFF.